Shown below are 17 T cell receptor beta chains from a single sample sequenced in a study of blood T cell repertoires in COVID-19. The data were produced by immunoSEQ multiplex PCR, yet TCRdb's version contains in-frame clones alone and is incomplete. In the table there are 80,000 to 95,000 clones, 70% to 90% of which are singletons. The sample was peripheral blood. All receptors come from a man in his fifties with active or convalescent COVID-19.

This clone was detected a few times. The chain recombines TRBV6-5 with TRBJ1-3; the match to TRBD1 covers 8 bases. The junction had 4 bases not matched to a gene; V was cut back by 4 bases and J by 2 bases. Looked up from germline, CDR1 is MNHEY and CDR2 is SVGAGI. This CDR3 region has 15 residues. CDR3 residues: CASSSDRVAGNTIYF. The CDR3, as DNA: TGTGCCAGCAGTTCGGACAGGGTGGCTGGAAACACCATATATTTT.

The chain is built from TRBV9 and TRBJ2-7; D is perhaps TRBD2 (5 bases). V was shortened by 2 bases and J by 3 bases, with 15 bases between the two germline ends. The CDR3 loop spans 15 amino acids. Germline CDR1 reads SGDLS; CDR2 reads YYNGEE. CDR3 residues: CASSVAPGDFYEQYF. The DNA of the CDR3 is TGTGCCAGCAGCGTCGCCCCCGGGGATTTCTACGAGCAGTACTTC. The full variable domain, rest sourced from reference TRBV9 and TRBJ2-7, is DSGVTQTPKHLITATGQRVTLRCSPRSGDLSVYWYQQSLDQGLQFLIQYYNGEERAKGNILERFSAQQFPDLHSELNLSSLELGDSALYFCASSVAPGDFYEQYFGPGTRLTVT.

V and J are TRBV15 and TRBJ2-7, with 8 bases identical to TRBD2. The J segment lost 4 bases and the V segment lost 1 base, leaving 9 bases of the junction unmatched. The germline CDR1 and CDR2 sequences are LNHNV and YYDKDF (reference sequence). The CDR3 covers 16 residues. Written as DNA, the CDR3 is TGTGCCACCAGCAGAGGGGGCGGGGGGCCGGTGTACGAGCAGTACTTC. Its translation: CATSRGGGGPVYEQYF.

The V gene is TRBV28, the J gene TRBJ1-4, with 9 nucleotides matching TRBD1. Germline V gene data show CDR1 as MDHEN and CDR2 as SYDVKM. J was trimmed by 6 bases and V by 7 bases; bases with no gene match: 12. This CDR3 spans 16 amino acids. The CDR3 nucleotides read TGTGCCAGCACCCCCCCCCTTGGACAGGGGCATGAAAAACTGTTTTTT. It yields the protein CASTPPLGQGHEKLFF.

The gene calls are TRBV29-1 and TRBJ2-5; 9 bases match TRBD1. The J segment lost 2 bases and the V segment lost 2 bases, leaving 3 bases of the junction unmatched. The germline CDR1 and CDR2 sequences are SQVTM and ANQGSEA. This CDR3 has 14 residues. The CDR3 bases are TGCAGCGTTGAAAAGGGGACAGGGCAAGAGACCCAGTACTTC. Protein: CSVEKGTGQETQYF.

The V gene is TRBV28, the J gene TRBJ2-7; no clear D gene. The CDR3 has 12 residues. The ends were cut back, 5 bases at V and 2 bases at J, with 7 bases in the middle. Germline CDR1 MDHEN, CDR2 SYDVKM. The CDR3 DNA follows: TGTGCCAGCAGTCTCCCCCCCTACGAGCAGTACTTC. Protein: CASSLPPYEQYF.

V and J are TRBV5-1 and TRBJ2-2; 12 positions match TRBD2. Germline CDR1 reads SGHRS; CDR2 reads YFSETQ. The CDR3 sequence is 16 residues long. The J segment lost 1 base and the V segment lost 3 bases, leaving 1 base of the junction unmatched. The CDR3 bases are TGCGCCAGCAGCTCACTAGCGGGAGGGAACACCGGGGAGCTGTTTTTT. Residues: CASSSLAGGNTGELFF.

The rearrangement joins TRBV5-1 to TRBJ2-3, with TRBD2 identical over 13 bases. V trimming: 4 bases; J trimming: 5 bases; junction bases outside the gene matches: 4. This CDR3 has 15 residues. Looked up from germline, CDR1 is SGHRS and CDR2 is YFSETQ. CDR3 DNA sequence: TGCGCCAGCAGCACTAGCGGGGGGGAAGAAGATACGCAGTATTTT. Its protein is CASSTSGGEEDTQYF.

The rearrangement joins TRBV24-1 to TRBJ1-1; 8 bases fit TRBD1. This CDR3 spans 16 amino acids. The V gene end was trimmed by 5 bases and the J gene end by 1 base; junction bases not matched to a gene: 8. From germline, CDR1 is KGHDR and CDR2 SFDVKD. The CDR3 protein is CATSGYGQGPNTEAFF. CDR3 nucleotides: TGTGCCACCAGTGGATATGGACAGGGACCGAACACTGAAGCTTTCTTT.

The J gene is TRBJ2-2, the V gene TRBV7-8, with D perhaps TRBD1 (5 bases). This CDR3 has 13 residues. The V and J ends lost 3 bases and 5 bases respectively, with 7 bases between them. Germline lookup yields CDR1 SGHVS and CDR2 FQNEAQ. The CDR3 DNA is TGTGCCAGCAGCTTTAAGGGGACCGGGGAGCTGTTTTTT. This sequence encodes CASSFKGTGELFF.

This rearrangement joins TRBV14 to TRBJ2-3; the D is unclear. Per the germline V gene, CDR1 is SGHDN and CDR2 is FVKESK. The CDR3 is 14 residues long. Between the trimmed V and J ends, which lost 5 bases and 2 bases, there was a span of 11 bases. The CDR3 spells CASSTLVATDTQYF. In DNA form, the CDR3 reads TGTGCCAGCAGCACGCTAGTGGCCACAGATACGCAGTATTTT.

J is TRBJ1-2 and V is TRBV5-6; D not certain. CDR1 is SGHDT and CDR2 is YYEEEE in the germline V gene. The V and J ends lost 0 bases and 7 bases respectively, with 10 bases between them. The CDR3 contains 13 residues. CDR3 sequence (DNA): TGTGCCAGCAGCTTGGACGCTAGTGGTGGCTACACCTTC. The encoded protein is CASSLDASGGYTF.

The chain recombines TRBV19 with TRBJ1-1, with 7 bases matching TRBD1. CDR1 and CDR2 from the germline V gene are LNHDA and SQIVND (reference sequence). V was pared by 3 bases and J by 4 bases, with 2 bases of the junction left unmatched. The CDR3 runs 13 residues. The chain's CDR3 is CASSIDRVTEAFF. The CDR3 DNA reads TGTGCCAGTAGTATCGACAGGGTCACTGAAGCTTTCTTT.

CDR3 sequence: CASSQSRGPTIPTEQYF. CDR3 DNA sequence: TGCGCCAGCAGCCAATCCAGGGGGCCCACAATACCTACGGAGCAGTACTTC. This chain joins TRBV4-3 and TRBJ2-7; 8 bases map to TRBD1. The CDR3 loop spans 17 amino acids. The J segment lost 7 bases and the V segment lost 2 bases, leaving 16 bases of the junction unmatched. CDR1 and CDR2 from the germline V gene are LGHNA and YSLEER.

J is TRBJ2-2 and V is TRBV6-5, with TRBD1 matching over 7 bases. Germline CDR1 reads MNHEY; CDR2 reads SVGAGI. The CDR3 is 14 amino acids. With 5 bases clipped from V and 3 bases from J, the junction kept 3 bases outside the gene matches. This CDR3 is CASSRDRDTGELFF. CDR3 nucleotide sequence: TGTGCCAGCAGTCGGGACAGAGACACCGGGGAGCTGTTTTTT.

The rearrangement links TRBV11-2 to TRBJ2-5; D remains ambiguous. Germline values: CDR1 SGHAT, CDR2 FQNNGV. With 3 bases removed from V and 2 bases from J, the gap between germline ends came to 4 bases. The CDR3 is made up of 12 amino acids. Here the CDR3 reads CASSFTQETQYF. CDR3 sequence (DNA): TGTGCCAGCAGCTTCACTCAAGAGACCCAGTACTTC.

V is TRBV10-2 and J is TRBJ2-3, with D possibly matching TRBD1 (5 bases). The CDR3 spans 16 residues. CDR1 WSHSY and CDR2 SAAADI come from the germline V gene. Trimming removed 3 bases from V and 1 base from J, with 14 bases in between. The CDR3 is CASSDNQGRGTDTQYF. In DNA form, the CDR3 reads TGCGCCAGCAGTGATAATCAGGGAAGGGGCACAGATACGCAGTATTTT.